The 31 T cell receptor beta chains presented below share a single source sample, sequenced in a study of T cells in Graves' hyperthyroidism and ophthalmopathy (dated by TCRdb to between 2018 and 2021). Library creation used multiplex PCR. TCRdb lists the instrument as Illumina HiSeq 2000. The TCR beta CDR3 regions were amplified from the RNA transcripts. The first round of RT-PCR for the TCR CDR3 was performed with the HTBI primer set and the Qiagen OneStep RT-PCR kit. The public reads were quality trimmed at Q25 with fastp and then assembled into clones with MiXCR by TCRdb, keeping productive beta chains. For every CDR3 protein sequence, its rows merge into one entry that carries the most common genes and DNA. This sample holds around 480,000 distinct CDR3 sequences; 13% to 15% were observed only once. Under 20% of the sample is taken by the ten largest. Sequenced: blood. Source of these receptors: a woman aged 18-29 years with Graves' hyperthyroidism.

CDR3 sequence (DNA): TGTGCCAGCAGCGCATCCCGACAGGGAAGAAGTGAAAAACTGTTTTTT. Protein product: CASSASRQGRSEKLFF. The V call is TRBV9, the J call TRBJ1-4, with 7 bases matching TRBD1. V was clipped by 3 bases and J by 7 bases; unmatched bases: 12. This CDR3 region has 16 residues. The germline V gene has CDR1 SGDLS and CDR2 YYNGEE. Filled out from reference TRBV9 and TRBJ1-4, the complete variable domain reads DSGVTQTPKHLITATGQRVTLRCSPRSGDLSVYWYQQSLDQGLQFLIQYYNGEERAKGNILERFSAQQFPDLHSELNLSSLELGDSALYFCASSASRQGRSEKLFFGSGTQLSVL.

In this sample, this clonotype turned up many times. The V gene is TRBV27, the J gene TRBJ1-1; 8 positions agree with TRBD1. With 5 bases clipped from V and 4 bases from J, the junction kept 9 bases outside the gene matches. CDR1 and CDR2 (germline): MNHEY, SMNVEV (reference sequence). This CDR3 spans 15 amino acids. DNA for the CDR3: TGTGCCAGCAGTAGGATACAGGGGGGAGGCACTGAAGCTTTCTTT. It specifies CASSRIQGGGTEAFF.

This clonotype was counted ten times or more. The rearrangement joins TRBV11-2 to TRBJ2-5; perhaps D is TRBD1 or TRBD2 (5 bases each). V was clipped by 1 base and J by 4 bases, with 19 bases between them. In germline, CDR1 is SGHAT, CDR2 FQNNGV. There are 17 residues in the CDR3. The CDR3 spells CASSLGSLGEVAETQYF. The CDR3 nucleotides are TGTGCCAGCAGCTTAGGGTCCCTGGGGGAAGTGGCAGAGACCCAGTACTTC.

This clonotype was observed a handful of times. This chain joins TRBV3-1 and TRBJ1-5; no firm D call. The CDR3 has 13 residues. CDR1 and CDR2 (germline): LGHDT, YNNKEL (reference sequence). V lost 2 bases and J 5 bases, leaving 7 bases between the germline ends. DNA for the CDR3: TGTGCCAGCAGCCAAACCATGGATCAGCCCCAGCATTTT. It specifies CASSQTMDQPQHF.

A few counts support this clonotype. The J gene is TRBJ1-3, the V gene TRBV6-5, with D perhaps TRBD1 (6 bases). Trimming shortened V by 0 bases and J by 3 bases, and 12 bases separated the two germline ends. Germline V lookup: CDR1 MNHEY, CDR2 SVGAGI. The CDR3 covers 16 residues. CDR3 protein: CASSYSGGTIGNTIYF. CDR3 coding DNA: TGTGCCAGCAGTTACTCAGGGGGTACGATTGGAAACACCATATATTTT.

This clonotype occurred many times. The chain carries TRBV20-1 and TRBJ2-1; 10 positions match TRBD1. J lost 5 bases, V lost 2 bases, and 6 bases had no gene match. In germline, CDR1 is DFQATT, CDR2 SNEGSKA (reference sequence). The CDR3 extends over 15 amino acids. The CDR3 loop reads CSARSGQGTDNEQFF. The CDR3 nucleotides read TGCAGTGCTAGATCGGGACAGGGGACCGACAATGAGCAGTTCTTC.

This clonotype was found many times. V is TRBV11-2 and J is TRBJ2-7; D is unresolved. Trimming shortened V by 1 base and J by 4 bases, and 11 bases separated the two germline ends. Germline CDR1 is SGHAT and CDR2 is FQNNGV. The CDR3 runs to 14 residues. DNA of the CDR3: TGTGCCAGCAGCTTAGCGTGGTTTGGGTACGAGCAGTACGTC. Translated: CASSLAWFGYEQYV.

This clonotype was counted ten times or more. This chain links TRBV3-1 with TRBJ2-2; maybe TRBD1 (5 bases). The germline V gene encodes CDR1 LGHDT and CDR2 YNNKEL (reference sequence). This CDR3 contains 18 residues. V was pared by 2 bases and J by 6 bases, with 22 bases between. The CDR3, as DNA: TGTGCCAGCAGCCAACTCAGTAAGGGGCTAGAGTTCGCCGGGGAGCTGTTTTTT. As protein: CASSQLSKGLEFAGELFF. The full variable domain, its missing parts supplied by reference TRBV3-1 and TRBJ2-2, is DTAVSQTPKYLVTQMGNDKSIKCEQNLGHDTMYWYKQDSKKFLKIMFSYNNKELIINETVPNRFSPKSPDKAHLNLHINSLELGDSAVYFCASSQLSKGLEFAGELFFGEGSRLTVL.

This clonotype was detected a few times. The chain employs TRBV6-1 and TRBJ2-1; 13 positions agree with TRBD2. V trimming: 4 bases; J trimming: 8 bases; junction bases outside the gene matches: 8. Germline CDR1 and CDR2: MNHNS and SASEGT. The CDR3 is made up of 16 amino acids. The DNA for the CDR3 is TGTGCCAGCAGTGTGCCCGCGGGACTAGCGGGATATGAGCAGTTCTTC. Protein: CASSVPAGLAGYEQFF.

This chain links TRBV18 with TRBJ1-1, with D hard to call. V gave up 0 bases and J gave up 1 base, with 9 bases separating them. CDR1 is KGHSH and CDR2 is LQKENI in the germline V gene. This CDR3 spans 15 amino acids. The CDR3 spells CASSPPPIGNTEAFF. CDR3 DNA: TGTGCCAGCTCACCACCGCCGATAGGGAACACTGAAGCTTTCTTT.

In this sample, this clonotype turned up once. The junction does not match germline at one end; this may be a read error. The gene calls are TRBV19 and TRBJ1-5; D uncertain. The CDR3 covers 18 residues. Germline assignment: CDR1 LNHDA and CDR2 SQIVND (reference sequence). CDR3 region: CASSPTVVTRVGNQSQHF. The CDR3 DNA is TGTGCCAGTAGTCCCACCGTGGTCACAAGGGTGGGCAATCAGTCCCAGCATTTT.

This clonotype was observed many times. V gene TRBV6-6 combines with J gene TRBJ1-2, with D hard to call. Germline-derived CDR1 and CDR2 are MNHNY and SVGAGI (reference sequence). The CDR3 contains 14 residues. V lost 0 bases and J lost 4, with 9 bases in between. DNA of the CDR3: TGTGCCAGCAGTTACTCTCCCAGGTCCTATGGCTACACCTTC. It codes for CASSYSPRSYGYTF.

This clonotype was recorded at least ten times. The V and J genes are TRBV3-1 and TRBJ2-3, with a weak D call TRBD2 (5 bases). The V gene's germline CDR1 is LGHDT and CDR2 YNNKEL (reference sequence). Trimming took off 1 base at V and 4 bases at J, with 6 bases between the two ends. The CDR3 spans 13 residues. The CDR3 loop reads CASSQVGADTQYF. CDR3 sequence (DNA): TGTGCCAGCAGCCAAGTCGGGGCAGATACGCAGTATTTT.

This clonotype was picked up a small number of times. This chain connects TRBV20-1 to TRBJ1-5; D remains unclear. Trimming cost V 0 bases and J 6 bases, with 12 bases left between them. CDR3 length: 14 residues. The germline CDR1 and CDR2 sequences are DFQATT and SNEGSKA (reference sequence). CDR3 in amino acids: CSARERKSSQPQHF. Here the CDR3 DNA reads TGCAGTGCTAGAGAGAGGAAGTCCAGTCAGCCCCAGCATTTT.

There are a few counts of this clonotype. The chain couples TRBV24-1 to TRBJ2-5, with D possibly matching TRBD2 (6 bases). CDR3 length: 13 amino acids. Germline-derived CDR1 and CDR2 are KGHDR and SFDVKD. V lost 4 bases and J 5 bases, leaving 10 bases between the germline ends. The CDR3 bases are TGTGCCACCAGTGAGGAGGGTCGGGAGACCCAGTACTTC. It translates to CATSEEGRETQYF.

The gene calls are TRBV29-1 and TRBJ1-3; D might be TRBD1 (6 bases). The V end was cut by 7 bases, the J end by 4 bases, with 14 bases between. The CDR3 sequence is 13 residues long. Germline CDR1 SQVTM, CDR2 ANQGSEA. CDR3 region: CSGTQGPGNTIYF. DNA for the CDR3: TGCAGCGGTACCCAGGGGCCCGGAAACACCATATATTTT.

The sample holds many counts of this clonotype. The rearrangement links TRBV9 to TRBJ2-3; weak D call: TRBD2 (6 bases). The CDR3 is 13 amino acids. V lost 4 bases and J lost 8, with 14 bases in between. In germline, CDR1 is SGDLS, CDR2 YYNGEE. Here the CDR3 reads CASSPRLVRTQYF. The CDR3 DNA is TGTGCCAGCAGCCCGAGACTAGTCCGTACGCAGTATTTT.

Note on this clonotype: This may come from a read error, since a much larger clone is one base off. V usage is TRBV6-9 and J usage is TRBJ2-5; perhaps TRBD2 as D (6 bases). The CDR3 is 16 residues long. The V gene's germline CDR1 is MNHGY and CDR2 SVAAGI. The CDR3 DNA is TGTGCCAGCAGTTACGGATTGGGGGGATGGGGAGAGGCCCAGTACTTC. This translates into CASSYGLGGWGEAQYF.

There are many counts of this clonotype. Here the CDR3 reads CASSYLGNTEAFF. CDR3 nucleotide sequence: TGTGCCAGCAGTTACTTGGGGAACACTGAAGCTTTCTTT. The V gene is TRBV6-6, the J gene TRBJ1-1, with unresolved D. The CDR3 contains 13 residues. The germline V gene has CDR1 MNHNY and CDR2 SVGAGI (reference sequence). Trimming left V 1 base short and J 1 base short, with 4 bases between.

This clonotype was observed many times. CDR3 loop: CSARDLTRSNEKLFF. DNA of the CDR3: TGCAGTGCTAGAGACCTTACACGAAGTAATGAAAAACTGTTTTTT. The chain joins TRBV20-1 to TRBJ1-4; D is undetermined. Germline CDR1 is DFQATT and CDR2 is SNEGSKA (reference sequence). The CDR3 consists of 15 residues. V was clipped by 0 bases and J by 4 bases, with 12 bases between them.

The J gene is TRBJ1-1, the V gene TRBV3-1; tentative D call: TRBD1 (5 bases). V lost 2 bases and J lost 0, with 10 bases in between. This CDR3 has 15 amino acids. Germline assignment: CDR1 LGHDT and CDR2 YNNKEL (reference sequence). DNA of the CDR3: TGTGCCAGCAGCCAAATAGTGACAGTGAACACTGAAGCTTTCTTT. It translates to CASSQIVTVNTEAFF.

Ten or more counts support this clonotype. Here the CDR3 reads CASRDRTTYEQYV. Here the CDR3 DNA reads TGTGCCAGCCGGGACAGGACCACCTACGAGCAGTACGTC. V is TRBV2 and J is TRBJ2-7; TRBD1 matches 8 bases. V trimming: 8 bases; J trimming: 2 bases; junction bases outside the gene matches: 5. The CDR3 extends over 13 amino acids. Germline V CDR1 and CDR2: SNHLY, FYNNEI.

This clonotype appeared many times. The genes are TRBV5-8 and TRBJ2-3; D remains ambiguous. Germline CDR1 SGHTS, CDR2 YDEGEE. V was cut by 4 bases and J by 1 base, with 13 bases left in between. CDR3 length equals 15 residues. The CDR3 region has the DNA TGTGCCAGCAGCCTGTCTTTAGGAGGCACAGATACGCAGTATTTT. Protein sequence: CASSLSLGGTDTQYF.

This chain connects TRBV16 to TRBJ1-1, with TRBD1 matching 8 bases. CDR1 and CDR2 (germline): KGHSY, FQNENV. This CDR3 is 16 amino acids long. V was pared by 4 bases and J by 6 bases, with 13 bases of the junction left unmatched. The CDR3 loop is CASSPGQGYINPEAFF. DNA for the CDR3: TGTGCCAGCAGCCCCGGACAGGGCTATATAAACCCTGAAGCTTTCTTT.

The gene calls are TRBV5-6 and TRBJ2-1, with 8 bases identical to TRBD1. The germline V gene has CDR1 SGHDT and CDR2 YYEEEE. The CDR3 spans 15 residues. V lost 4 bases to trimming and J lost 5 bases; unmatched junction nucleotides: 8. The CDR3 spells CASSPDRVPDNEQFF. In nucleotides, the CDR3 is TGTGCCAGCAGCCCGGACAGGGTACCCGACAATGAGCAGTTCTTC.

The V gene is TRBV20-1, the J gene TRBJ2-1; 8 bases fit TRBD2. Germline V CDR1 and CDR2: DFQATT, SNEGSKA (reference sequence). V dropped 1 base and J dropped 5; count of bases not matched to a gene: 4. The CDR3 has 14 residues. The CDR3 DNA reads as TGCAGTGCTAGAGCGACTAGCGATAACAATGAGCAGTTCTTC. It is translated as CSARATSDNNEQFF.

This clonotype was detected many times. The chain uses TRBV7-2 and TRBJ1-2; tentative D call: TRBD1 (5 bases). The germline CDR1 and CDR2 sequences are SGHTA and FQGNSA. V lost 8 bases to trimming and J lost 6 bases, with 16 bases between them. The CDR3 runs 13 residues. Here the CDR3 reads CASGAQRGDGYTF. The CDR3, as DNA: TGTGCCAGCGGGGCCCAGAGGGGAGATGGCTACACCTTC.

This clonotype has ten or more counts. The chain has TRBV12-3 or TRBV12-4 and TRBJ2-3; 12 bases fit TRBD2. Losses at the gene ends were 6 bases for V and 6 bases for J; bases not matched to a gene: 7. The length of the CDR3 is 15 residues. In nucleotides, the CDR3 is TGTGCCAGCAGATTGCTGACTAGCGGGAGCGATACGCAGTATTTT. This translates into CASRLLTSGSDTQYF.

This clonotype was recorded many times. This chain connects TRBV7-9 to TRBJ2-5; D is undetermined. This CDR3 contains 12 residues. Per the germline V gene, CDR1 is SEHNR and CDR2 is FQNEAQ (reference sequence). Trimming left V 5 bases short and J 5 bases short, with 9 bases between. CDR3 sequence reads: CASSLTVETQYF. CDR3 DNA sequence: TGTGCCAGCAGCCTTACAGTGGAGACCCAGTACTTC.

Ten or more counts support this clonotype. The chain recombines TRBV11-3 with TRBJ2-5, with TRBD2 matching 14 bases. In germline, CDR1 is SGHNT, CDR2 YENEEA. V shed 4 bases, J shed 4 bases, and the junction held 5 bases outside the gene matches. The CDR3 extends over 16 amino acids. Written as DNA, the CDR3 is TGTGCCAGCAGCTCCTTGACTAGCGGGAGGGGAGAGACCCAGTACTTC. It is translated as CASSSLTSGRGETQYF.

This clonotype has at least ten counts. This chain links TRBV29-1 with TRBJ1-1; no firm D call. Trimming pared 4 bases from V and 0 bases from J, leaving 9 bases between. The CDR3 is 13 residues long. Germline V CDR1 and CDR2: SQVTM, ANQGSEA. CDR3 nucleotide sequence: TGCAGCGTTGCGCCAGATATGAACACTGAAGCTTTCTTT. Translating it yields CSVAPDMNTEAFF.